A single sample gave rise to the 29 T cell receptor beta chains below, sequenced in a study of shared clonotypes between healthy human individuals. CD45RO-negative CD8 cells positively selected for CCR7 made up the naive population, which excluded terminally differentiated effector memory CD45RA+ cells. Data came from immunoSEQ multiplex PCR; TCRdb stores just in-frame clones and leaves some out. The sample lists approximately 840,000 clones; 96% were seen once. The sequenced material came from naive CD8+ T cells sorted from blood. These receptors originate from a man aged 25-45 years in good health.

This sequence joins TRBV6-1 and TRBJ2-3; the match to TRBD1 covers 7 bases. CDR3 size: 15 residues. V gave up 7 bases and J gave up 2 bases; unmatched junction bases: 9. Germline values: CDR1 MNHNS, CDR2 SASEGT. Here the CDR3 reads CASKLGDSYTDTQYF. The CDR3 coding sequence is TGTGCCAGCAAATTGGGGGACAGCTACACAGATACGCAGTATTTT.

The V call is TRBV28, the J call TRBJ2-3, with 7 bases that match TRBD2. The V segment lost 7 bases and the J segment 2 bases; nucleotides outside the gene matches: 9. Per the germline V gene, CDR1 is MDHEN and CDR2 is SYDVKM. This CDR3 has 15 residues. The CDR3 region is CASTLGSGTTDTQYF. In nucleotides, the CDR3 is TGTGCCAGCACCCTAGGGAGCGGGACCACAGATACGCAGTATTTT.

The genes are TRBV7-6 and TRBJ2-1, with a tentative D call TRBD2 (6 bases). The V end was cut by 3 bases, the J end by 5 bases, with 20 bases between. The CDR3 is 17 amino acids. The germline V gene has CDR1 SGHVS and CDR2 FNYEAQ. The CDR3 loop is CASSFDLPSELHNEQFF. As DNA, the CDR3 is TGTGCCAGCAGCTTTGACCTACCTAGCGAACTTCACAATGAGCAGTTCTTC.

This rearrangement joins TRBV4-1 to TRBJ1-4; D is unresolved. CDR3 length equals 13 residues. Trimming pared 1 base from V and 4 bases from J, leaving 4 bases between. Looked up from germline, CDR1 is MGHRA and CDR2 is YSYEKL. This chain's CDR3 is CASSQANNEKLFF. CDR3 DNA sequence: TGCGCCAGCAGCCAAGCTAATAATGAAAAACTGTTTTTT.

The chain joins TRBV13 to TRBJ2-6, with D perhaps matching TRBD2 (7 bases). The germline CDR1 and CDR2 sequences are PRHDT and FYEKMQ (reference sequence). The CDR3 has 17 amino acids. V gave up 3 bases and J gave up 2 bases, with 14 bases separating them. The CDR3 loop reads CASSFFVGGPGANVLTF. CDR3 DNA sequence: TGTGCCAGCAGCTTTTTTGTGGGGGGGCCTGGGGCCAACGTCCTGACTTTC. The full variable domain, with the rest looked up from reference TRBV13 and TRBJ2-6, is AAGVIQSPRHLIKEKRETATLKCYPIPRHDTVYWYQQGPGQDPQFLISFYEKMQSDKGSIPDRFSAQQFSDYHSELNMSSLELGDSALYFCASSFFVGGPGANVLTFGAGSRLTVL.

The V call is TRBV21-1, the J call TRBJ2-7; the D call TRBD2 from the table was never checked on the DNA. TRBV21-1 is noted as a pseudogene. CDR3 size: 16 residues. The CDR3 sequence is CASSKAGRDVSYEQYF. The CDR3 nucleotides read TGTGCCAGCAGCAAAGCCGGGCGGGATGTCTCCTACGAGCAGTACTTC.

The V call is TRBV9, the J call TRBJ2-2; no clear D. Germline lookup yields CDR1 SGDLS and CDR2 YYNGEE. Deletions cut 3 bases from V and 3 bases from J, with 3 bases between. The CDR3 is 12 residues long. CDR3 sequence reads: CASSADTGELFF. DNA for the CDR3: TGTGCCAGCAGCGCTGACACCGGGGAGCTGTTTTTT.

The DNA of the CDR3 is TGTGCCAGCAGTTTATCGGGTCCCACTGAAGCTTTCTTT. As protein: CASSLSGPTEAFF. This chain links TRBV27 with TRBJ1-1; D not resolved. The V end lost 0 bases, the J end lost 4 bases, and 6 bases lay between the germline ends. CDR3 length: 13 amino acids. Germline CDR1 is MNHEY and CDR2 is SMNVEV (reference sequence).

The rearrangement joins TRBV7-2 to TRBJ2-7; D ambiguous. The CDR3 extends over 14 amino acids. Germline CDR1 SGHTA, CDR2 FQGNSA. V was clipped by 4 bases and J by 0 bases, with 10 bases between them. The CDR3, as DNA: TGTGCCAGCAGCTCCCCCCGGTACTCCTACGAGCAGTACTTC. Translating gives CASSSPRYSYEQYF.

V is TRBV7-2 and J is TRBJ1-1, with D possibly being TRBD1 (6 bases). Germline loops: CDR1 SGHTA, CDR2 FQGNSA. The CDR3 has 16 residues. V lost 5 bases, J lost 3 bases, and 19 bases lay in between. CDR3 bases: TGTGCCAGCAGCACGGTTTCGGGGGCCCGGGACACTGAAGCTTTCTTT. Amino acids: CASSTVSGARDTEAFF.

The rearrangement links TRBV29-1 to TRBJ2-2; D is possibly TRBD1 (5 bases). V was shortened by 6 bases and J by 0 bases, with 11 bases between the two germline ends. Germline V CDR1 and CDR2: SQVTM, ANQGSEA. The CDR3 spans 14 residues. The CDR3 DNA follows: TGCAGCGTCGCAGGGTATGCGAACACCGGGGAGCTGTTTTTT. Protein sequence: CSVAGYANTGELFF.

The chain combines TRBV25-1 with TRBJ2-7; perhaps TRBD1 as D (6 bases). This CDR3 is 15 amino acids long. Trimming took 6 bases from V and 4 from J, leaving 19 bases between them. CDR1 is MGHDK, CDR2 SYGVNS, per germline. CDR3 in amino acids: CASRGFRGEKYEQYF. In nucleotides, the CDR3 is TGTGCCAGCAGGGGTTTCAGGGGAGAAAAGTACGAGCAGTACTTC.

The V call is TRBV19, the J call TRBJ1-3; 7 bases are shared with TRBD1. Germline-derived CDR1 and CDR2 are LNHDA and SQIVND (reference sequence). The length of the CDR3 is 12 residues. V lost 10 bases and J lost 3; bases outside the gene matches: 3. In DNA, the CDR3 is TGTGCCACCGGACAGGTTGGAAACACCATATATTTT. The encoded protein is CATGQVGNTIYF.

The chain joins TRBV27 to TRBJ1-2; no firm D call. The V end was cut by 6 bases, the J end by 6 bases, with 14 bases between. This CDR3 comprises 13 residues. The germline CDR1 and CDR2 sequences are MNHEY and SMNVEV (reference sequence). CDR3 amino acids: CASRGAGLDGYTF. The CDR3 nucleotides read TGTGCCAGCAGGGGAGCCGGCCTGGATGGCTACACCTTC.

The chain carries TRBV4-1 and TRBJ2-2; D remains unclear. This CDR3 comprises 16 residues. V dropped 0 bases and J dropped 7 bases, with 15 bases sitting between them. From germline, CDR1 is MGHRA and CDR2 YSYEKL. CDR3 DNA: TGCGCCAGCAGCCAAGAGGCGGAAGATCTCGGCGGGGAGCTGTTTTTT. Residues: CASSQEAEDLGGELFF.

J is TRBJ1-2 and V is TRBV28, with a possible D match to TRBD1 (5 bases). Trimming pared 3 bases from V and 8 bases from J, leaving 10 bases between. This CDR3 region has 12 residues. Germline V lookup: CDR1 MDHEN, CDR2 SYDVKM. This CDR3 reads CASSLEGLGYTF. In DNA form, the CDR3 reads TGTGCCAGCAGTTTGGAGGGACTCGGCTACACCTTC.

This clone was seen a single time. The chain combines TRBV13 with TRBJ2-3; 10 bases align to TRBD2. The CDR3 has 16 amino acids. CDR1 PRHDT and CDR2 FYEKMQ come from the germline V gene (reference sequence). V was pared by 0 bases and J by 6 bases, with 6 bases of the junction left unmatched. The CDR3 sequence is CASSLGEREGLDTQYF. The CDR3 DNA sequence: TGTGCCAGCAGCTTAGGAGAGCGGGAGGGCCTGGATACGCAGTATTTT.

The chain links TRBV2 to TRBJ1-1; unclear D gene. Germline loops: CDR1 SNHLY, CDR2 FYNNEI. Trimming took 1 base from V and 2 from J, leaving 5 bases between them. The CDR3 contains 13 residues. The CDR3 here is CASSEGSNTEAFF. The CDR3 DNA reads as TGTGCCAGCAGTGAAGGGAGCAACACTGAAGCTTTCTTT.

This sequence joins TRBV5-5 and TRBJ1-5; no reliable D call. The V and J ends lost 1 base and 4 bases respectively, with 12 bases between them. The CDR3 spans 15 residues. Germline CDR1 reads SGHKS; CDR2 reads YYEKEE (reference sequence). CDR3 protein: CASSLHGSLNQPQHF. CDR3 nucleotide sequence: TGTGCCAGCAGCTTGCACGGTTCCCTAAATCAGCCCCAGCATTTT. Based on the CDR3 plus reference TRBV5-5 and TRBJ1-5, the full variable domain is DAGVTQSPTHLIKTRGQQVTLRCSPISGHKSVSWYQQVLGQGPQFIFQYYEKEERGRGNFPDRFSARQFPNYSSELNVNALLLGDSALYLCASSLHGSLNQPQHFGDGTRLSIL.

As concerns this clone: The sample has other DNA sequences that encode this CDR3 too. The CDR3 nucleotides are TGTGCCAGCAGCTTCGTATCCTACAATGAGCAGTTCTTC. Its protein is CASSFVSYNEQFF. The J gene is TRBJ2-1, the V gene TRBV7-9; D unclear. CDR1 SEHNR and CDR2 FQNEAQ come from the germline V gene (reference sequence). This CDR3 contains 13 residues. V lost 3 bases and J lost 1, with 4 bases in between.

Worth noting for this clone: Within the sample, other DNA sequences also encode this same CDR3. The gene calls are TRBV28 and TRBJ2-7, with TRBD1 matching 9 bases. CDR1 and CDR2 (germline): MDHEN, SYDVKM. This CDR3 contains 13 residues. V lost 8 bases to trimming and J lost 0 bases; unmatched junction nucleotides: 2. The CDR3 region has the DNA TGTGCCAGCGGGACAGGGAGCTCCTACGAGCAGTACTTC. Protein product: CASGTGSSYEQYF. Drawing the rest from reference TRBV28 and TRBJ2-7, the complete variable domain is DVKVTQSSRYLVKRTGEKVFLECVQDMDHENMFWYRQDPGLGLRLIYFSYDVKMKEKGDIPEGYSVSREKKERFSLILESASTNQTSMYLCASGTGSSYEQYFGPGTRLTVT.

This rearrangement joins TRBV2 to TRBJ1-2; TRBD1 is a possible D gene (6 bases). The CDR3 is made up of 14 amino acids. Germline V gene sequence: CDR1 SNHLY, CDR2 FYNNEI. The V end was cut by 7 bases, the J end by 4 bases, with 16 bases between. The DNA for the CDR3 is TGTGCCAGCAAAGATCAGCCAGGGGCCTATGGCTACACCTTC. As protein: CASKDQPGAYGYTF.

The V call is TRBV14, the J call TRBJ2-3; D gene unclear. V lost 0 bases and J 2 bases, leaving 9 bases between the germline ends. The CDR3 is made up of 15 amino acids. Germline V gene sequence: CDR1 SGHDN, CDR2 FVKESK. The CDR3 sequence is CASSQERANTDTQYF. The CDR3 DNA reads TGTGCCAGCAGCCAAGAGCGAGCGAACACAGATACGCAGTATTTT.

The J gene is TRBJ1-2, the V gene TRBV29-1, with 8 bases that match TRBD1. The V gene's germline CDR1 is SQVTM and CDR2 ANQGSEA. J lost 8 bases, V lost 2 bases, and 4 bases had no gene match. The CDR3 length is 12 residues. The CDR3 DNA reads TGCAGCGTTGAAAAGGACAGGGACGGCTACACCTTC. Translation: CSVEKDRDGYTF.

In its sample, this clone was seen once. CDR3 protein: CASSQDRREHNEQFF. CDR3 sequence (DNA): TGTGCCAGCAGCCAAGATCGGAGGGAACACAATGAGCAGTTCTTC. The chain recombines TRBV4-2 with TRBJ2-1, with a possible D match to TRBD2 (6 bases). Germline CDR1 and CDR2: LGHNA and YNFKEQ. This CDR3 contains 15 residues. The V gene lost 0 bases and the J gene lost 5 bases, with 11 bases spanning the gap.

The genes are TRBV7-9 and TRBJ2-1; 8 bases are shared with TRBD1. V lost 5 bases to trimming and J lost 6 bases; unmatched junction nucleotides: 9. This CDR3 is 15 amino acids long. Germline lookup yields CDR1 SEHNR and CDR2 FQNEAQ (reference sequence). Here the CDR3 reads CASSRPQGAINEQFF. The CDR3 DNA is TGTGCCAGCAGCCGCCCTCAGGGGGCGATCAATGAGCAGTTCTTC.

The J gene is TRBJ2-3, the V gene TRBV5-1; 7 bases map to TRBD2. CDR1 is SGHRS and CDR2 is YFSETQ in the germline V gene. J was trimmed by 3 bases and V by 5 bases; bases with no gene match: 9. The CDR3 length is 15 residues. CDR3 in amino acids: CASRSRGSSTDTQYF. The DNA of the CDR3 is TGCGCCAGCAGGTCACGCGGGAGTAGTACAGATACGCAGTATTTT. The full variable domain, its missing parts supplied by reference TRBV5-1 and TRBJ2-3, is KAGVTQTPRYLIKTRGQQVTLSCSPISGHRSVSWYQQTPGQGLQFLFEYFSETQRNKGNFPGRFSGRQFSNSRSEMNVSTLELGDSALYLCASRSRGSSTDTQYFGPGTRLTVL.

The rearrangement joins TRBV11-2 to TRBJ1-2; D unclear. CDR3 length: 15 amino acids. Germline V gene lookup returns CDR1 SGHAT and CDR2 FQNNGV. With 1 base removed from V and 0 bases from J, the gap between germline ends came to 9 bases. The CDR3 is CASSLGWSPNYGYTF. The CDR3 bases are TGTGCCAGCAGCTTAGGGTGGTCTCCTAACTATGGCTACACCTTC. Filled out from reference TRBV11-2 and TRBJ1-2, the complete variable domain reads EAGVAQSPRYKIIEKRQSVAFWCNPISGHATLYWYQQILGQGPKLLIQFQNNGVVDDSQLPKDRFSAERLKGVDSTLKIQPAKLEDSAVYLCASSLGWSPNYGYTFGSGTRLTVV.

This sequence joins TRBV28 and TRBJ2-6; unclear D gene. Trimming took off 7 bases at V and 0 bases at J, with 10 bases between the two ends. Germline lookup yields CDR1 MDHEN and CDR2 SYDVKM. This CDR3 has 15 residues. In DNA form, the CDR3 reads TGTGCCAGCACCTTTAGGTTCTCTGGGGCCAACGTCCTGACTTTC. It encodes CASTFRFSGANVLTF.